Shown below are 25 T cell receptor delta chains from a single sample sequenced in a study of γδ T cells in repeated Plasmodium falciparum infection. TCRdb re-called the multiplex PCR reads using CATT. The repertoire holds about 48,000 delta-chain clones, less than 2% seen once, with 7.5% to 10% in the top ten. Flow sorting of PBMC yielded separate Vgamma9/Vdelta2+ and Vdelta2-negative gammadelta T cell populations for bulk repertoire analysis. What was sequenced was gamma-delta T cells from blood. The receptors originated from a pool of human donors (malaria-infected and uninfected, not separated).

To note about this clone: The TCRdb protein, from a much larger clone, departs from this DNA's translation at residue 3, likely by read error; the protein shown derives from the DNA. This sequence joins TRDV2 and TRDJ1; 10 bases agree with TRDD3. The J gene, not given by TCRdb, was assigned here from a germline match of the nucleotide sequence. With V trimmed by 9 bases and J by 0 bases, 27 bases remained unmatched. The CDR3 is made up of 21 amino acids. From germline, CDR1 is GEAIGNYY and CDR2 EKD. The CDR3 region has the DNA TGTGCCCGTGTGAGGTTACCGGAACACAAGGGGGATACGGGGTACACCGATAAACTCATCTTT. It codes for CARVRLPEHKGDTGYTDKLIF.

As regards this clone: TCRdb pairs this DNA with a much larger clone's protein that differs at residue 11, likely a read error; the protein shown was translated from the DNA. This sequence joins TRDV1 and TRDJ1, with 10 bases fitting TRDD3. The J gene, not given by TCRdb, was assigned here from a germline match of the nucleotide sequence. CDR1 is TSWWSYY, CDR2 QGS, per germline. CDR3 size: 23 residues. V lost 3 bases, J lost 0 bases, and 25 bases stayed unmatched. The CDR3: CALGDHPRNFRRGIRGYTDKLIF. In nucleotides, the CDR3 is TGTGCTCTTGGGGATCACCCCCGAAACTTCCGCCGGGGGATACGGGGGTACACCGATAAACTCATCTTT.

This clone was seen a handful of times. TCRdb has a much larger clone's protein, which differs at residue 15 from the translation of this DNA, likely because of a read error; what is shown is the protein translated from the DNA. This chain links TRDV1 with TRDJ1; 7 bases align to TRDD3. The J gene, left out of TCRdb, was set here by checking the DNA against germline. The length of the CDR3 is 19 residues. The germline gives CDR1 TSWWSYY, CDR2 QGS. The CDR3, as DNA: TGTGCTCTTGGGGAACCCTCCGGGGGATCCCCTCCACACACCGGTAAACTCATCTTT. Protein: CALGEPSGGSPPHTGKLIF.

Concerning this clone itself: TCRdb's entry gives the protein of a much larger clone, which mismatches this DNA's translation at residue 11, likely from a read error; the protein reported here is translated from the DNA. The DNA of the CDR3 is TGTGCCCTGATCCCCTCTGCAAGGCTGGTCTCCACCGATAAACTCATCTTT. Protein product: CALIPSARLVSTDKLIF. V and J are TRDV1 and TRDJ1; no clear D gene. The J gene, absent from TCRdb, was called here by matching the DNA to germline. Per the germline V gene, CDR1 is TSWWSYY and CDR2 is QGS. The CDR3 is made up of 17 amino acids.

Within the sample, this clone is medium-sized. The sample contains more than one DNA sequence encoding this CDR3. The CDR3 loop reads CASYRRTVGINTDKLIF. CDR3 bases: TGTGCCTCCTATCGGCGTACTGTGGGGATAAACACCGATAAACTCATCTTT. J is TRDJ1 and V is TRDV3; the match to TRDD3 covers 7 bases. Germline trimming cut 4 bases from V and 0 bases from J; bases unmatched to any gene: 17. The CDR3 has 17 amino acids. CDR1 and CDR2 (germline): TVYSNPD, GDNSRS (reference sequence).

This clone was counted a few times. TCRdb records a much larger clone's protein for this DNA, with a difference at residue 20 that likely arises from a read error; the protein given is the translation of the DNA. The DNA for the CDR3 is TGTGCTCTTGGGTATTGGGAATCCGCTGGGGGAGAGAAGGATGCCGCCCACCCCTACCCCGATAAACTCATCTTT. It translates to CALGYWESAGGEKDAAHPYPDKLIF. The rearrangement uses TRDV1 and TRDJ1, with 8 bases aligning to TRDD3. V trimming: 5 bases; J trimming: 3 bases; junction bases outside the gene matches: 38. Germline CDR1 reads TSWWSYY; CDR2 reads QGS. The CDR3 runs to 25 residues.

The table lists this clone with many counts. The rearrangement links TRDV1 to TRDJ1, with D possibly matching TRDD3 (6 bases). Germline loops: CDR1 TSWWSYY, CDR2 QGS. V lost 0 bases and J lost 0, with 29 bases in between. The CDR3 length is 22 residues. Here the CDR3 DNA reads TGTGCTCTTGGGGAACTAGTCCCTGCTGCTGTTGATACGGAAGTAAACACCGATAAACTCATCTTT. It is translated as CALGELVPAAVDTEVNTDKLIF.

Worth noting for this clone: The protein recorded in TCRdb matches a much larger clone and deviates from this DNA's translation at residue 4, suggesting a read error; the protein here is obtained by translating the DNA. V usage is TRDV1 and J usage is TRDJ1; 8 bases map to TRDD3. CDR1 and CDR2 (germline): TSWWSYY, QGS. The CDR3 runs 16 residues. Here the CDR3 reads CALVELRTWGSTKLIF. In nucleotides, the CDR3 is TGTGCTCTTGTGGAACTTCGGACCTGGGGGAGTACAAAACTCATCTTT.

In this sample, this clone turned up many times. The amino acid sequence in TCRdb belongs to a much larger clone and departs from this DNA's translation at residue 3, likely a sequencing read error; the sequence shown is translated from the DNA. The chain links TRDV1 to TRDJ1; TRDD3 matches at 9 bases. This CDR3 contains 15 residues. Germline assignment: CDR1 TSWWSYY and CDR2 QGS. This CDR3 reads CAPGPYWGTGDKLIF. Written as DNA, the CDR3 is TGTGCTCCTGGGCCGTACTGGGGGACCGGCGATAAACTCATCTTT.

This clone was seen repeatedly, ten times or more. The rearrangement joins TRDV3 to TRDJ1, with 7 bases identical to TRDD2. V was clipped by 2 bases and J by 3 bases; unmatched bases: 24. Germline CDR1 reads TVYSNPD; CDR2 reads GDNSRS (reference sequence). CDR3 length: 19 amino acids. For the CDR3, the DNA is TGTGCCTTTTACCCCCATTTCCTACCGGGGCCCAATGGGGCCGATAAACTCATCTTT. Residues: CAFYPHFLPGPNGADKLIF.

This clone was found many times. The chain combines TRDV2 with TRDJ1; TRDD3 matches at 9 bases. The CDR3 is made up of 20 amino acids. J was trimmed by 0 bases and V by 1 base; bases with no gene match: 17. Germline V gene data show CDR1 as GEAIGNYY and CDR2 as EKD. As DNA, the CDR3 is TGTGCCTGTGACACGAGTAGCTGGGGGATCTATCGAAAGTACACCGATAAACTCATCTTT. It encodes CACDTSSWGIYRKYTDKLIF.

This clone has just a few counts. This probably arose from a read error, given a far larger clone one base away. Other DNA sequences within the sample encode an identical CDR3. The chain employs TRDV1 and TRDJ1, with D maybe TRDD2 (9 bases). The CDR3 runs to 21 residues. Trimming cost V 0 bases and J 8 bases, with 34 bases left between them. Germline lookup yields CDR1 TSWWSYY and CDR2 QGS. CDR3 nucleotide sequence: TGTGCTCTTGGGGAACTCCCCCTCAATGGCCTTCCTACTACTGGGGGGCGAAAACTCATCTTT. Translation: CALGELPLNGLPTTGGRKLIF.

This clone has a handful of counts. A read error likely explains why the TCRdb protein, taken from a much larger clone, differs from this DNA's translation at residue 23; the protein shown is translated from the DNA. The rearrangement joins TRDV1 to TRDJ1, with D perhaps assigned TRDD2 or TRDD3 (7 bases each). CDR1 and CDR2 (germline): TSWWSYY, QGS. The CDR3 consists of 26 residues. For the CDR3, the DNA is TGTGCTCTTGGGGAACGATCGAATTCCTACTTTAAAACAAATGGGCAATTACTGGGGAACACCGATAACCTCATCTTT. Translation: CALGERSNSYFKTNGQLLGNTDNLIF.

There are many counts of this clone. A much larger clone sits a single nucleotide away, making a read error possible. Other DNA sequences in this sample translate to the same CDR3. This chain joins TRDV1 and TRDJ1; 12 nucleotides line up with TRDD3. No J gene was available from TCRdb, and it was assigned here by a germline match of the DNA. The CDR3 loop spans 23 amino acids. Per germline, CDR1 TSWWSYY and CDR2 QGS. The CDR3 DNA follows: TGTGCTCTCGGGGAACTTACTTGGCCTTTGCCTAGGCGAGGGTCTGGGGGATACGCAGAACTCATCTTT. Its protein product is CALGELTWPLPRRGSGGYAELIF.

Comment on this clone: The translation of this DNA and the TCRdb protein of a much larger clone differ at residue 11, probably owing to a read error; the protein shown here is translated from the DNA. The J gene is TRDJ1, the V gene TRDV1, with 11 bases that match TRDD3. Assignment of the J gene here rests on matching the DNA to germline, because TCRdb gives none. Germline CDR1 reads TSWWSYY; CDR2 reads QGS. The CDR3 length is 21 residues. Losses at the gene ends were 9 bases for V and 0 bases for J; bases not matched to a gene: 24. The CDR3 DNA is TGTGCTCTCCGCCGTCTAATCTGGGGGATACATGGAGGCCAGTACACCGATAAACTCATCTTT. Translated, it gives CALRRLIWGIHGGQYTDKLIF.

A few counts support this clone. A read error is the likely source, as a far larger clone sits one nucleotide away. In the same sample, other DNA sequences code for this CDR3. The chain has TRDV1 and TRDJ1; D not resolved. The J gene comes from matching the DNA to germline here; TCRdb lacks it. CDR1 is TSWWSYY, CDR2 QGS, per germline. There are 16 residues in the CDR3. V lost 1 base and J lost 0, with 12 bases in between. CDR3 in DNA: TGTGCTCTTGGGGAACCGAGATGGACGAACACCGATAAACTCATCTTT. Translation gives CALGEPRWTNTDKLIF.

This clone was seen a few times. The amino acid sequence in TCRdb belongs to a much larger clone and departs from this DNA's translation at residue 13, likely a sequencing read error; the sequence shown is translated from the DNA. The rearrangement uses TRDV1 and TRDJ1, with 8 bases matching TRDD3. The J gene comes from matching the DNA to germline here; TCRdb lacks it. From germline, CDR1 is TSWWSYY and CDR2 QGS. The length of the CDR3 is 17 residues. CDR3 loop: CALGERPPGDITVKLIF. In DNA form, the CDR3 reads TGTGCTCTTGGGGAACGGCCTCCGGGGGATATAACCGTTAAACTCATCTTT.

This clone was detected many times. It may be a read error: a sequence one base away is much more abundant. The genes are TRDV1 and TRDJ1; the match to TRDD3 covers 9 bases. V gave up 7 bases and J gave up 6 bases; unmatched junction bases: 18. Germline V lookup: CDR1 TSWWSYY, CDR2 QGS. The CDR3 spans 17 residues. The CDR3 DNA sequence: TGTGCTCTTGAGGAGCTACGTGCTGGGGGATTAAGATATAAACTCATCTTT. This encodes CALEELRAGGLRYKLIF.

Concerning this clone: This DNA's translation differs at residue 12 from TCRdb's protein, which comes from a much larger clone; a read error is likely, and the protein shown is translated from the DNA. The rearrangement uses TRDV1 and TRDJ1; possible D gene TRDD2, 6 bases. Germline assignment: CDR1 TSWWSYY and CDR2 QGS. There are 21 residues in the CDR3. V was shortened by 0 bases and J by 0 bases, with 26 bases between the two germline ends. CDR3 coding DNA: TGTGCTCTTGGGGAACTCCCCTTGCGCCTTCCCTTTGAGACGTACACCGATAAACTCATCTTT. This gives the protein CALGELPLRLPFETYTDKLIF.

This clone occurred a few times. TCRdb attributes to this sequence the protein of a much larger clone, which differs from the DNA translation at residue 4; a read error is likely, and the protein displayed is translated from the DNA. The chain has TRDV1 and TRDJ1, with D possibly TRDD3 on 6 matching bases. Germline loops: CDR1 TSWWSYY, CDR2 QGS. This CDR3 has 21 residues. Here the CDR3 reads CALRDPNEPWGFIRYTDKLIF. The CDR3 nucleotides are TGTGCTCTTAGGGACCCCAACGAACCCTGGGGATTTATTCGATACACCGATAAACTCATCTTT.

This clone was found a few times. TCRdb has a much larger clone's protein, which differs at residue 10 from the translation of this DNA, likely because of a read error; what is shown is the protein translated from the DNA. The chain recombines TRDV1 with TRDJ1; TRDD3 agrees at 7 bases. TCRdb supplies no J gene; here it was assigned by aligning the nucleotide sequence to germline. The CDR3 spans 17 residues. Germline V CDR1 and CDR2: TSWWSYY, QGS. V trimming: 5 bases; J trimming: 0 bases; junction bases outside the gene matches: 12. CDR3 region: CALGNSCWGSYTDKLIF. CDR3 DNA: TGTGCTCTTGGGAACTCGTGCTGGGGGTCCTACACCGATAAACTCATCTTT.

Turning to this clone: TCRdb's protein and the translated DNA diverge at residue 9; the protein reported here is the translation of the DNA. The rearrangement links TRDV2 to TRDJ1; D ambiguous. The J gene is absent in TCRdb and was assigned here via DNA matching to germline. The CDR3 is 16 residues long. The V gene lost 3 bases and the J gene lost 0 bases, with 16 bases spanning the gap. Germline V CDR1 and CDR2: GEAIGNYY, EKD. The CDR3 loop is CACDLVSGPYTDKLIF. In DNA form, the CDR3 reads TGTGCCTGTGACCTCGTATCAGGACCTTACACCGATAAACTCATCTTT.

This clone was detected a few times. TCRdb lists the protein of a much larger clone for this DNA, which differs at residue 16, so this is likely a read error; the protein given here is translated from the DNA itself. The gene calls are TRDV2 and TRDJ1, with TRDD3 matching over 9 bases. The J gene is not listed in TCRdb, so it was assigned here from a DNA match to germline. The V gene's germline CDR1 is GEAIGNYY and CDR2 EKD. The CDR3 has 19 residues. CDR3 DNA: TGTGCCTGTGACTCTCTAACTGGGGGACAGACTGAGTACACCGATAGACTCATCTTT. It translates to CACDSLTGGQTEYTDRLIF.

As concerns this clone: The amino acid sequence in TCRdb belongs to a much larger clone and departs from this DNA's translation at residue 13, likely a sequencing read error; the sequence shown is translated from the DNA. The gene calls are TRDV2 and TRDJ1; D might be TRDD3 (6 bases). Assignment of the J gene here rests on matching the DNA to germline, because TCRdb gives none. Germline lookup yields CDR1 GEAIGNYY and CDR2 EKD. The CDR3 runs to 16 residues. This CDR3 is CACDTLVGGPTDRLIF. The CDR3 DNA reads as TGTGCCTGTGACACTCTGGTGGGGGGGCCTACCGATAGACTCATCTTT.

This clone has a handful of counts. TCRdb's protein, taken from a much larger clone, differs from this DNA's translation at residue 10, likely owing to a read error; the protein displayed comes from the DNA. The chain employs TRDV1 and TRDJ1; the D is unclear. Assignment of the J gene here rests on matching the DNA to germline, because TCRdb gives none. From germline, CDR1 is TSWWSYY and CDR2 QGS. With 0 bases removed from V and 8 bases from J, the gap between germline ends came to 16 bases. The length of the CDR3 is 15 residues. CDR3 protein: CALGELLVVHGKLIF. Here the CDR3 DNA reads TGTGCTCTTGGGGAACTCCTAGTAGTCCATGGAAAACTCATCTTT.